This T cell receptor beta chain was sequenced for a study of cytomegalovirus exposure and HLA in healthy donors. Study at large: A preliminary data release comprised around 85 million unique TCRs obtained from HLA-typed donors. Clustering assigned 70% to 85% of the approximately 400 genotyped donors to the Caucasian-associated ancestry cluster. Study observations and caveats: Other equally common chains were less clonally expanded than HLA-associated TCR beta chains, a later analysis showed. One variant, a missense change in DCLRE1C, was linked in a later analysis to TCR beta V- and J-gene trimming.

The V end lost 1 base, the J end lost 4 bases, and 12 bases lay between the germline ends. This CDR3 is 15 amino acids long. Germline CDR1 SGHTA, CDR2 FQGTGA. As concerns this clone: Antigen: not known.

PCR involved 60 Vbeta and 13 Jbeta primers. Data came from immunoSEQ multiplex PCR; TCRdb stores just in-frame clones and leaves some out. Here the sample spans approximately 150,000 clones, roughly 80% being singletons. The sequenced sample consisted of PBMCs. This receptor was taken from a man aged 35 to 55 in good health and CMV-seronegative. The chain joins TRBV7-3 to TRBJ2-3, with a weak D call TRBD1 (5 bases). CDR3 region: CASSLRQPGPDTQYF. CDR3 DNA: TGTGCCAGCAGCTTAAGACAGCCAGGACCAGATACGCAGTATTTT.